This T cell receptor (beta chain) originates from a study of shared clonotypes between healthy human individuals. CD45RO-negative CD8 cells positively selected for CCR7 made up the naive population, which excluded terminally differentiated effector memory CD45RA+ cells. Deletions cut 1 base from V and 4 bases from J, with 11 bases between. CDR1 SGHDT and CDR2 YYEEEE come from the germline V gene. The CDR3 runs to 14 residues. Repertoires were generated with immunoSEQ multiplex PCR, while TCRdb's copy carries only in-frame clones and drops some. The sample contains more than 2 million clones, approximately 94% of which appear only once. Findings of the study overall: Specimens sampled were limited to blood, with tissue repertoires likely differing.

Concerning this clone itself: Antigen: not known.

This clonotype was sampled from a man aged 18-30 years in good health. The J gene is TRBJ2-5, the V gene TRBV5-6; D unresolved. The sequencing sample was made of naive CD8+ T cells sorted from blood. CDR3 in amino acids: CASSLFWGSETQYF. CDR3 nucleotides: TGTGCCAGCAGCTTGTTTTGGGGTTCAGAGACCCAGTACTTC.